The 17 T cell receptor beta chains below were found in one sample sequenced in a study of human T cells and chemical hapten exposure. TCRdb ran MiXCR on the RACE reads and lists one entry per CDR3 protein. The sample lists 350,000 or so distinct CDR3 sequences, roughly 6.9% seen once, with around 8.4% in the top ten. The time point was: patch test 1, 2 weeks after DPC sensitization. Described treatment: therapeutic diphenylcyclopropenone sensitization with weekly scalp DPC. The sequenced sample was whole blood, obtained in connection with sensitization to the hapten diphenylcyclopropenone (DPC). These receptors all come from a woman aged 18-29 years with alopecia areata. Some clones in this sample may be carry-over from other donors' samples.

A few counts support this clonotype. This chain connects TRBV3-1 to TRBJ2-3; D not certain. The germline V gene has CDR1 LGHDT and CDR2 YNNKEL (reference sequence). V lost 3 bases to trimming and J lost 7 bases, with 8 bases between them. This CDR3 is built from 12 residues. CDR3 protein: CASSQSLYTQYF. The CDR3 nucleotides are TGTGCCAGCAGCCAGAGCTTATATACGCAGTATTTT.

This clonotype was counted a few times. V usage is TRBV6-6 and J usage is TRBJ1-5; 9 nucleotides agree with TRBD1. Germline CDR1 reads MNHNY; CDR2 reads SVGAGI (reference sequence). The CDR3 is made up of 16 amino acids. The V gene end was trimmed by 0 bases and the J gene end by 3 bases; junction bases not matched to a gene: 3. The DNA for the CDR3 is TGTGCCAGCAGTTACTCGGGACAGGGTTACAATCAGCCCCAGCATTTT. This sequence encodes CASSYSGQGYNQPQHF.

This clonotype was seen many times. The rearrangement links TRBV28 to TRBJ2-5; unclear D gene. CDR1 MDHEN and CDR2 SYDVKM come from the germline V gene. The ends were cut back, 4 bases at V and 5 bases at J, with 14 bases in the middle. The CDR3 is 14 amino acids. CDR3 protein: CASSWMGIEETQYF. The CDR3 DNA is TGTGCCAGCAGTTGGATGGGGATAGAGGAGACCCAGTACTTC.

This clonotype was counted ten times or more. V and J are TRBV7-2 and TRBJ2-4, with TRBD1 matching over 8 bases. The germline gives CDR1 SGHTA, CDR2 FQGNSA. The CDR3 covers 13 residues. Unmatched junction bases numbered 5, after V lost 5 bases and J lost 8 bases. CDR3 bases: TGTGCCAGCAGCATGGACAGGGTGGACATTCAGTACTTC. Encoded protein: CASSMDRVDIQYF. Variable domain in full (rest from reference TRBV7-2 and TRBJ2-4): GAGVSQSPSNKVTEKGKDVELRCDPISGHTALYWYRQSLGQGLEFLIYFQGNSAPDKSGLPSDRFSAERTGGSVSTLTIQRTQQEDSAVYLCASSMDRVDIQYFGAGTRLSVL.

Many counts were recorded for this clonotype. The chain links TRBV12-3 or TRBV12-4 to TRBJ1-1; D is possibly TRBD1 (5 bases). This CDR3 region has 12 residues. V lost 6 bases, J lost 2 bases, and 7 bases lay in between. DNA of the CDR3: TGTGCCAGCAGAAGGGGTAACACTGAAGCTTTCTTT. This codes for CASRRGNTEAFF.

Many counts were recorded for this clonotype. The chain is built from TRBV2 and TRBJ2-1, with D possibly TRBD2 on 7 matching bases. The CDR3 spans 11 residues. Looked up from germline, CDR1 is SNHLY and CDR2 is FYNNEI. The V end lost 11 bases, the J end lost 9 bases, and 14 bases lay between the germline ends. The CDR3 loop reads CAGSGEGEQFF. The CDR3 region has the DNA TGTGCCGGCTCAGGGGAGGGTGAGCAGTTCTTC.

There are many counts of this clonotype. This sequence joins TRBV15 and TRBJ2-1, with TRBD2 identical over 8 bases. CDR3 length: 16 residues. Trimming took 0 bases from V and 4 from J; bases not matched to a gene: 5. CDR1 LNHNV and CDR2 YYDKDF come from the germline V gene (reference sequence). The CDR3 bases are TGTGCCACCAGCAGAGATGCGGGGGGCAGTTACAATGAGCAGTTCTTC. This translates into CATSRDAGGSYNEQFF.

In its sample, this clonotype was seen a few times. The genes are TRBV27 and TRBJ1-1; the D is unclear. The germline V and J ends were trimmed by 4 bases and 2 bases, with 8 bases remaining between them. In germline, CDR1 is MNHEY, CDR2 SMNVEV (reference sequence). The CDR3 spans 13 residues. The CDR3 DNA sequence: TGTGCCAGCAGTTCCGATTCTAACACTGAAGCTTTCTTT. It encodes CASSSDSNTEAFF.

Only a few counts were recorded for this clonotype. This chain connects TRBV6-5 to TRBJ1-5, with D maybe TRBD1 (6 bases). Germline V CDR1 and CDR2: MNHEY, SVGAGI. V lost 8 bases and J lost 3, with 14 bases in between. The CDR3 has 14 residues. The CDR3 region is CASSGQPTNQPQHF. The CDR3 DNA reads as TGTGCCAGCTCCGGACAGCCGACCAATCAGCCCCAGCATTTT.

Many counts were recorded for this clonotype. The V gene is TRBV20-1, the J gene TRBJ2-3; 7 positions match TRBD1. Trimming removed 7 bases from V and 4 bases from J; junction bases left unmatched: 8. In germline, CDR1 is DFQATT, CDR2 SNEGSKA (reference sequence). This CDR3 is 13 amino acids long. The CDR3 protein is CSVLSQGADTQYF. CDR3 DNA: TGCAGTGTTCTTTCCCAGGGGGCAGATACGCAGTATTTT.

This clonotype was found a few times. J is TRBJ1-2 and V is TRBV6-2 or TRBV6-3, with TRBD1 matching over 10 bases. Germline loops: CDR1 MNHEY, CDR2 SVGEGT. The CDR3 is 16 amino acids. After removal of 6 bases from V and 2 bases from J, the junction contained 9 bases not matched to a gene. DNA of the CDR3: TGTGCCAGCAGCACAGCCGGGACAGGGGCGAACTATGGCTACACCTTC. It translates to CASSTAGTGANYGYTF.

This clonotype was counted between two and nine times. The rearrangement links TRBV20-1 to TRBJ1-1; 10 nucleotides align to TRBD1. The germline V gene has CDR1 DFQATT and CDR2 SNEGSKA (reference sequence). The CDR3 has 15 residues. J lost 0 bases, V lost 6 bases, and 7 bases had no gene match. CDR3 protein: CSASGTGAMNTEAFF. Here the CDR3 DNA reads TGCAGTGCGTCCGGGACAGGGGCCATGAACACTGAAGCTTTCTTT.

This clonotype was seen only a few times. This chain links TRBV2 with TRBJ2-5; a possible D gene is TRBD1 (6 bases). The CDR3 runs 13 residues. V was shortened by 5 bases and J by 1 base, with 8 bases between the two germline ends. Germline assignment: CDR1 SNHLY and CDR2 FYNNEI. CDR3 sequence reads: CASSKDSQETQYF. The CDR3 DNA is TGTGCCAGCAGTAAGGACAGCCAAGAGACCCAGTACTTC. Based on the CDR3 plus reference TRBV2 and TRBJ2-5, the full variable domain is EPEVTQTPSHQVTQMGQEVILRCVPISNHLYFYWYRQILGQKVEFLVSFYNNEISEKSEIFDDQFSVERPDGSNFTLKIRSTKLEDSAMYFCASSKDSQETQYFGPGTRLLVL.

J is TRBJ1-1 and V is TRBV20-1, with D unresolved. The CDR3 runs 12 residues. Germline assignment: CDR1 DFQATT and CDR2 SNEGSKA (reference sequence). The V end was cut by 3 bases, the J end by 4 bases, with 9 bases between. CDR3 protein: CSASRMRTEAFF. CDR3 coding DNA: TGCAGTGCTAGTAGGATGCGCACTGAAGCTTTCTTT.

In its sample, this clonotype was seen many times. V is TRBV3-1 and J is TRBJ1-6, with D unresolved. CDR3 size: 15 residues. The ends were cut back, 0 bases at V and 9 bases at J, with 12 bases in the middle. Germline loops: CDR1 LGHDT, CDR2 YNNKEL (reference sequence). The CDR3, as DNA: TGTGCCAGCAGCCAAGAGGATGGAGGAGGTTCACCCCTCCACTTT. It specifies CASSQEDGGGSPLHF.

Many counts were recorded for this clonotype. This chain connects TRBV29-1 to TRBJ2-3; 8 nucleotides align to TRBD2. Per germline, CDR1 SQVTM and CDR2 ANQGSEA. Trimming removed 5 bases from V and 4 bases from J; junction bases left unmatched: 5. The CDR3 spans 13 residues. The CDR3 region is CSVYGGAADTQYF. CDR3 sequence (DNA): TGCAGCGTTTACGGGGGGGCAGCAGATACGCAGTATTTT.

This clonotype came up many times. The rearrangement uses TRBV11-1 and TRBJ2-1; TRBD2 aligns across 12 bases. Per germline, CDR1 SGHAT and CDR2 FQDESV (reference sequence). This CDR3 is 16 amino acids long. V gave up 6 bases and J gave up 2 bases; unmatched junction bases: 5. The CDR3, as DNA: TGTGCCAGCAGACACGCTAGCGGGGGGGCCTACAATGAGCAGTTCTTC. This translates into CASRHASGGAYNEQFF.